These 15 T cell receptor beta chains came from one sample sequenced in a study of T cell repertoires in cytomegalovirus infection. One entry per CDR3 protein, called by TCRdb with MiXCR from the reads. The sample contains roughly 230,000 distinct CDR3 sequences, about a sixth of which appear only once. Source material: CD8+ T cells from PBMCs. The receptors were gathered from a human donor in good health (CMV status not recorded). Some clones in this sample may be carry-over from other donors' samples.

The CDR3: CASSLRPGGGTVWDTQYF. The CDR3, as DNA: TGTGCCAGCAGCTTGAGGCCCGGAGGTGGGACAGTCTGGGATACGCAGTATTTT. The rearrangement uses TRBV5-5 and TRBJ2-3; 7 bases map to TRBD1. The V gene's germline CDR1 is SGHKS and CDR2 YYEKEE (reference sequence). The CDR3 runs 18 residues. V lost 1 base, J lost 6 bases, and 17 bases stayed unmatched.

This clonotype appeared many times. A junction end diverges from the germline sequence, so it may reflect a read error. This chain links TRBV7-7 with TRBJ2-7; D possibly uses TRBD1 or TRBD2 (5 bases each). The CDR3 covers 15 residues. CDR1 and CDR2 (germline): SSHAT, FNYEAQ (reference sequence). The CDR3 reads CASSPGSGTSYEQYF. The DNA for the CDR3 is TGTGCTAGCAGCCCTGGATCCGGGACCTCCTACGAGCAGTACTTC.

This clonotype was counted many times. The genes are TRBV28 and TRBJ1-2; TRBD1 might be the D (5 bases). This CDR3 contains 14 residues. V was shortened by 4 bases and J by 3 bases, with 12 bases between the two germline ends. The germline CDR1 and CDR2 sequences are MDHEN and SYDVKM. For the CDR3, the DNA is TGTGCCAGCAGTTACGAGGACACTTACTATGGCTACACCTTC. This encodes CASSYEDTYYGYTF.

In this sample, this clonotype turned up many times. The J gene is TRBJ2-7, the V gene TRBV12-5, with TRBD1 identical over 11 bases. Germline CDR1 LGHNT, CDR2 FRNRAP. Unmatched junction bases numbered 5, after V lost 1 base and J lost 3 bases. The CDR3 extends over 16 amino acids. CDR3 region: CASGLGPGQGVYEQYF. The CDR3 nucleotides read TGTGCTAGTGGTTTGGGACCGGGACAGGGGGTCTACGAGCAGTACTTC.

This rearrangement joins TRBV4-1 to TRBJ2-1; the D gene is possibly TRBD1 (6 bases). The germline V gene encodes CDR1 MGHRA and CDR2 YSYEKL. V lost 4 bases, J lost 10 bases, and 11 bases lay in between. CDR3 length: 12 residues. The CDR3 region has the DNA TGCGCCAGCAGCCCCCCGGGACAAGAGCAGTTCTTC. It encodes CASSPPGQEQFF.

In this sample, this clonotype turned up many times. CDR3 sequence reads: CASSFTGGTQPQHF. CDR3 nucleotide sequence: TGTGCCAGCAGTTTCACAGGGGGCACTCAGCCCCAGCATTTT. J is TRBJ1-5 and V is TRBV12-3 or TRBV12-4; 9 bases line up with TRBD1. The J segment lost 6 bases and the V segment lost 3 bases, leaving 3 bases of the junction unmatched. The CDR3 spans 14 residues.

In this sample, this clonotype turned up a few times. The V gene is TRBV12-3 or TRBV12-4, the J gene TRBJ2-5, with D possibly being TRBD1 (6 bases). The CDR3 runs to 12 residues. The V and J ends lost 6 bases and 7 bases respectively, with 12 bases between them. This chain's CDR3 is CASSIQGPTQYF. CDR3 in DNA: TGTGCCAGCAGCATACAGGGCCCGACCCAGTACTTC.

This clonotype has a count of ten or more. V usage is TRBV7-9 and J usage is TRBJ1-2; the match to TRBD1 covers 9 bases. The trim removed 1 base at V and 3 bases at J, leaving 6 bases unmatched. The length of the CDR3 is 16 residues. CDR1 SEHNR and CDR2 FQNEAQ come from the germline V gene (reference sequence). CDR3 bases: TGTGCCAGCAGCTTAGATTGGACAGGGGCGGACTATGGCTACACCTTC. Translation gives CASSLDWTGADYGYTF.

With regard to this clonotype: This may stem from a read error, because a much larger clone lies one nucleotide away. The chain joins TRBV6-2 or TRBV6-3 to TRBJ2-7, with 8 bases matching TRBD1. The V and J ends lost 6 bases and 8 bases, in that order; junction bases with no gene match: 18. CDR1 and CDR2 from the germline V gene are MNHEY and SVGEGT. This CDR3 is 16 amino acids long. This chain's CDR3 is CASRPQGAYPIDKQYF. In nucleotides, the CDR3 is TGTGCCAGCAGACCGCAGGGGGCTTATCCTATTGACAAGCAGTACTTC.

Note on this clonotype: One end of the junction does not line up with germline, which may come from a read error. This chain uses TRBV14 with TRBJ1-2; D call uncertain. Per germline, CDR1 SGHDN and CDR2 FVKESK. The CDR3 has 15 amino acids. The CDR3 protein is CASSQTPAGGYGYPF. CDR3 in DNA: TGTGCCAGCAGCCAAACTCCTGCCGGAGGATATGGCTACCCCTTC.

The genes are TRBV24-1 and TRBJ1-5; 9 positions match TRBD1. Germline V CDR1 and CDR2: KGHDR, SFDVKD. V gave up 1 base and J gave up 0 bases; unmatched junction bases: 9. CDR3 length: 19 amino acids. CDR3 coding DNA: TGTGCCACCAGTGATTTCCACAAGACAGGGGGAGATAGCAATCAGCCCCAGCATTTT. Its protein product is CATSDFHKTGGDSNQPQHF.

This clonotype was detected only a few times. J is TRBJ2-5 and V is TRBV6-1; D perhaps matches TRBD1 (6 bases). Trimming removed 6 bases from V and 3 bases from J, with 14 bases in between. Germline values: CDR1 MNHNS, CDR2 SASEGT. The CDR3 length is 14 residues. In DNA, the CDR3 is TGTGCCAGCAGCCTCCCGTGGACAGAAGAGACCCAGTACTTC. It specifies CASSLPWTEETQYF.

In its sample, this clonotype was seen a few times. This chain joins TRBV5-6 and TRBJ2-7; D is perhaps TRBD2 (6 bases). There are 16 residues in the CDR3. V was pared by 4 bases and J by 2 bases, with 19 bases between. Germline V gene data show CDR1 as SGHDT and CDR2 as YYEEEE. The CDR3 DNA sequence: TGTGCCAGCAGCGCGGGACCAAAAAGTCTGACCTACGAGCAGTACTTC. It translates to CASSAGPKSLTYEQYF.

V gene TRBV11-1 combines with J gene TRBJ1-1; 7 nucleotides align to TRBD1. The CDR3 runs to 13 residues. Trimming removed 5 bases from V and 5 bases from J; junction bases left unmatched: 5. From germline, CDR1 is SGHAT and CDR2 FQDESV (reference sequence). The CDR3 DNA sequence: TGTGCCAGCAGCCCGACAGGGTTAACTGAAGCTTTCTTT. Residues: CASSPTGLTEAFF.

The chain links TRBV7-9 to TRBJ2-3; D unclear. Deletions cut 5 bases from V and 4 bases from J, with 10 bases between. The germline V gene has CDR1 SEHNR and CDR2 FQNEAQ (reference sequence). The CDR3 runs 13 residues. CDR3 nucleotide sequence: TGTGCCAGCAGCCCCCCACAGTCAGATACGCAGTATTTT. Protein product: CASSPPQSDTQYF.